The source of this T cell receptor (beta chain) is a study of shared clonotypes between healthy human individuals. Study results and caveats: Having only a few donors restricted how much genetic and exposure-history diversity was captured.

Deep was the level used in running the assay. Assay: immunoSEQ multiplex PCR; the TCRdb copy retains only in-frame clones and omits some. In the table there are about 500,000 clones, 77% of which are singletons. Regarding this clone: What it recognizes is unknown.

The study enrolled healthy HIV-negative adults without recent acute infections or vaccinations as donors. Only Caucasian adults living in Nashville, Tennessee served as donors. V dropped 6 bases and J dropped 3; count of bases not matched to a gene: 6. The length of the CDR3 is 15 residues. Germline CDR1 reads SEHNR; CDR2 reads FQNEAQ (reference sequence). This chain uses TRBV7-9 with TRBJ2-3; 10 bases agree with TRBD2. Sequencing was performed on PBMCs. This receptor was identified in a woman aged 40 to 50 in good health. Some clones in this sample may be carry-over from other donors' samples. This CDR3 reads CASRPSGSQTDTQYF. The CDR3 coding sequence is TGTGCCAGCAGACCTAGCGGGAGTCAGACAGATACGCAGTATTTT.